Listed below are T cell receptor beta chains from one sample, sequenced in a study of quantifying T cell responses using KT2 cells. TCRdb re-derived calls from the UMI-ligation and nested PCR reads in MiXCR, one entry per CDR3 protein. The sample consists of 40,000 to 50,000 distinct CDR3 sequences, around 15% of them appearing once. The sequenced material came from PBMCs spiked with cells of the T cell clone KT2. Receptor source: a human donor. CDR3s include the opening cysteine and the closing phenylalanine or tryptophan. D genes are given only for firm matches. The listing skips clone size in some rows; elsewhere it reads once, few, many or a size class.

D gene,J gene,clone size,V gene,CDR3 DNA,CDR3 protein
.,TRBJ1-1,few,TRBV10-3,TGTGCCATCACTGCCGGGACGAACACTGAAGCTTTCTTT,CAITAGTNTEAFF
TRBD1,TRBJ1-1,.,TRBV7-2,TGTGCCAGCAGCCAGTGGGGACAGGGATATGAAGCTTTCTTT,CASSQWGQGYEAFF
.,TRBJ2-3,many,TRBV7-9,TGTGCCAGCAGCTCTAAGGCTCAGGTCACAGATACGCAGTATTTT,CASSSKAQVTDTQYF
.,TRBJ2-5,.,TRBV12-3/TRBV12-4,TGTGCCAGCAGCACTCCCGGGACCAGCGGCACCCAGTACTTC,CASSTPGTSGTQYF
.,TRBJ2-1,.,TRBV3-1,TGTGCCAGCAGCCAACCACTAGCCAAATCCTACAATGAGCAGTTCTTC,CASSQPLAKSYNEQFF
.,TRBJ1-6,.,TRBV20-1,TGCAGTGCTAGAATTGGGGGAGGGTATAATTCACCCCTCCACTTT,CSARIGGGYNSPLHF
TRBD2,TRBJ2-5,.,TRBV20-1,TGCAGTGCTCAGACTAGCGGGAGGGAGACCCAGTACTTC,CSAQTSGRETQYF
TRBD1,TRBJ1-1,many,TRBV7-2,TGTGCCAGCAGCTGGGGACAGGGCGTCACTGAAGCTTTCTTT,CASSWGQGVTEAFF
.,TRBJ1-1,.,TRBV18,TGTGCCAGCTCGCCCCCGGAGCGGACAGCGAACACTGAAGCTTTCTTT,CASSPPERTANTEAFF
TRBD2,TRBJ2-1,.,TRBV7-9,TGTGCCAGCAGCATCCTAGCGGGCTCCAGGGGTAATGAGCAGTTCTTC,CASSILAGSRGNEQFF
.,TRBJ2-3,few,TRBV6-4,TGTGCCAGCAGTGACTCGGAGGGAGTGAAGACAGATACGCAGTATTTT,CASSDSEGVKTDTQYF
.,TRBJ1-5,few,TRBV20-1,TGCAGTGCTGGGCGAAGGACGGCAGGTCCTCAGCCCCAGCATTTT,CSAGRRTAGPQPQHF
TRBD1,TRBJ2-3,.,TRBV5-1,TGCGCCAGCAGCTTGGAGGGGGCGCACTCAGATACGCAGTATTTT,CASSLEGAHSDTQYF
TRBD1,TRBJ1-2,.,TRBV6-5,TGTGCCAGCAGTTATGTACCGGGACAGGAGATTTATGGCTACACCTTC,CASSYVPGQEIYGYTF
.,TRBJ2-5,few,TRBV7-2,TGTGCCAGCAGCCGCCGGACGGAAGAGACCCAGTACTTC,CASSRRTEETQYF
.,TRBJ1-1,many,TRBV29-1,TGCAGCGTTGAAGGCCCCTCGTTCAGGGGAAGGAGAGCTTTCTTT,CSVEGPSFRGRRAFF
.,TRBJ2-7,many,TRBV29-1,TGCAGCGTTGGGACAGTCCACGAGCAGTACTTC,CSVGTVHEQYF
.,TRBJ1-6,.,TRBV25-1,TGTGCCAGTATGATGAGCTCCTATAATTCACCCCTCCACTTT,CASMMSSYNSPLHF
.,TRBJ2-1,few,TRBV5-4,TGTGCCAGCAGCTTGGGGGGGAGCGGCCCCACCGGGAATGAGCAGTTCTTC,CASSLGGSGPTGNEQFF
.,TRBJ1-6,few,TRBV6-1,TGTGCCAGCAGTGTGGAGAGTAATTCACCCCTCCACTTT,CASSVESNSPLHF
.,TRBJ2-5,.,TRBV13,TGTGCCAGCAGCTTAGGCCAGGGTCAGCAAGAGACCCAGTACTTC,CASSLGQGQQETQYF
TRBD1,TRBJ2-6,.,TRBV5-1,TGCGCCAGCAGCCTTACAGGGGCCGGGGCCAACGTCCTGACTTTC,CASSLTGAGANVLTF